This passage covers 9 T cell receptor beta chains from one sample sequenced in a study of blood T cell repertoires in COVID-19. Assay used: immunoSEQ multiplex PCR; TCRdb lists only in-frame clones, some missing. The data contain a few hundred thousand clones, roughly 87% of them singletons. The sample taken for sequencing was PBMCs or T cells enriched from blood (not recorded which). Source of these receptors: a woman aged 25 to 39 who had recovered from COVID-19.

CDR3: CASRPGVGKTQYF. CDR3 nucleotides: TGTGCCAGCAGACCAGGGGTGGGGAAGACCCAGTACTTC. The rearrangement links TRBV27 to TRBJ2-5, with a tentative D call TRBD1 (6 bases). CDR3 length: 13 amino acids. With 6 bases removed from V and 6 bases from J, the gap between germline ends came to 14 bases. Germline V lookup: CDR1 MNHEY, CDR2 SMNVEV (reference sequence).

This rearrangement joins TRBV5-4 to TRBJ2-3, with 7 bases lining up with TRBD2. CDR3 length: 14 residues. The germline V gene encodes CDR1 SGHNT and CDR2 YYREEE (reference sequence). With 10 bases clipped from V and 0 bases from J, the junction kept 8 bases outside the gene matches. DNA for the CDR3: TGTGCCTGCCTCAGCGGGGACAGCACAGATACGCAGTATTTT. Protein: CACLSGDSTDTQYF.

This clone has just a few counts. The chain's CDR3 is CASSRDRGRDQPQHF. The CDR3 DNA reads TGCGCCAGCAGTCGGGACAGGGGTAGGGATCAGCCCCAGCATTTT. The chain has TRBV10-1 and TRBJ1-5; 10 nucleotides line up with TRBD1. CDR3 length equals 15 residues. Trimming took 5 bases from V and 5 from J; bases not matched to a gene: 6. The germline V gene has CDR1 WNHNN and CDR2 SYGVQD (reference sequence).

The chain uses TRBV7-9 and TRBJ2-1; 7 nucleotides align to TRBD2. Germline V lookup: CDR1 SEHNR, CDR2 FQNEAQ (reference sequence). CDR3 length equals 13 residues. V lost 5 bases, J lost 4 bases, and 2 bases stayed unmatched. CDR3 in DNA: TGTGCCAGCAGCCAAGCGGGGTACAATGAGCAGTTCTTC. Residues: CASSQAGYNEQFF.

This clone was seen once. The rearrangement uses TRBV30 and TRBJ1-3, with a possible D match to TRBD1 (6 bases). The CDR3 consists of 14 residues. Germline V gene lookup returns CDR1 GTSNPN and CDR2 SVGIG (reference sequence). V was trimmed by 5 bases and J by 0 bases, leaving 11 bases between them. The CDR3 DNA follows: TGTGCCTGGGGTGGGGGACACTCTGGAAACACCATATATTTT. Its translation: CAWGGGHSGNTIYF.

J is TRBJ2-7 and V is TRBV15, with TRBD1 as a possible D gene (6 bases). This CDR3 has 13 amino acids. Germline values: CDR1 LNHNV, CDR2 YYDKDF (reference sequence). The V end was cut by 3 bases, the J end by 6 bases, with 12 bases between. CDR3 region: CATSRANRAEQYF. The CDR3 nucleotides read TGTGCCACCAGCAGGGCAAACAGGGCCGAGCAGTACTTC.

About this clone itself: The sample holds other DNA sequences that translate to the same CDR3. The chain carries TRBV24-1 and TRBJ2-1; 10 bases fit TRBD2. CDR1 and CDR2 (germline): KGHDR, SFDVKD. The CDR3 loop spans 14 amino acids. Trimming removed 6 bases from V and 2 bases from J; junction bases left unmatched: 0. The CDR3 DNA reads as TGTGCCACCAGTACTAGCGGGGCCTACAATGAGCAGTTCTTC. It encodes CATSTSGAYNEQFF.

CDR3 in amino acids: CASSSDFGPDRFSNQPQHF. CDR3 DNA: TGTGCCAGCAGCTCCGACTTTGGCCCTGACAGATTTAGCAATCAGCCCCAGCATTTT. The V and J genes are TRBV7-8 and TRBJ1-5; weak D call: TRBD1 (5 bases). The length of the CDR3 is 19 residues. The germline CDR1 and CDR2 sequences are SGHVS and FQNEAQ. V was trimmed by 4 bases and J by 0 bases, leaving 22 bases between them.

The rearrangement joins TRBV20-1 to TRBJ2-2; 9 positions agree with TRBD2. The CDR3 runs 14 residues. V was clipped by 3 bases and J by 6 bases; unmatched bases: 5. Germline assignment: CDR1 DFQATT and CDR2 SNEGSKA (reference sequence). The CDR3, as DNA: TGCAGTGCTAGTCCTAGCGGGGTGTCCGGGGAGCTGTTTTTT. Amino acids: CSASPSGVSGELFF.